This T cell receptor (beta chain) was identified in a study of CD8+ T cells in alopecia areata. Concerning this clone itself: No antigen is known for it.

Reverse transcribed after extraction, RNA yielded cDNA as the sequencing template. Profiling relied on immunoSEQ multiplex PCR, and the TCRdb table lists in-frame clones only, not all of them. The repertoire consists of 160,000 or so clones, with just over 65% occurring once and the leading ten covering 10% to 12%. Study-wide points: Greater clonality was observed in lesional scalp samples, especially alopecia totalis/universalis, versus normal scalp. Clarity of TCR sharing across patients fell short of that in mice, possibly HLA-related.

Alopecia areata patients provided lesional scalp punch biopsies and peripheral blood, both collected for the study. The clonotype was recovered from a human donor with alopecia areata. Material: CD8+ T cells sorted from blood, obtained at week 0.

The CDR3 DNA sequence: TGCGCCAGCAGCTTGGAACCAGGGGTCGGGGGCTATGGCTACACCTTC. It specifies CASSLEPGVGGYGYTF. This sequence joins TRBV5-1 and TRBJ1-2; maybe TRBD1 (6 bases). V lost 0 bases and J 4 bases, leaving 16 bases between the germline ends. Germline CDR1 and CDR2: SGHRS and YFSETQ. This CDR3 is built from 16 residues.